This entry concerns a single TCR beta chain. This clone's antigen is unknown. No per-base quality is available; no much larger clone lies one base away. This record comes from a study of shared clonotypes between healthy human individuals (dated by TCRdb to 2018 to 2020). Broadly, across the study: A few men and a couple of women, aged 18 to 49 years, made up the cohort. The study deeply sequenced blood TCR repertoires of about 5 healthy adults to estimate repertoire size and the extent of clonotype sharing between individuals. Per donor, three plates each were used for CD4 naive and CD4 memory, two for CD8 naive, and one for CD8 memory. Libraries were prepared and TCR repertoires were sequenced by different laboratories using diverse techniques, in order to increase sequencing depth and limit assay-specific biases. Leukapheresis yielded between about 0.94 and 9 billion PBMCs per donor.

The donors were healthy, HIV-negative adults who had no recently reported acute infections or vaccinations. Every donor was a Caucasian adult living in Nashville, Tennessee, USA. CD4+ T cells were enriched by magnetic negative selection; naive cells were then positively selected on CD45RA, and the negative fraction formed the memory subset. After blood collection by leukapheresis, PBMCs were isolated using Ficoll-Histopaque density gradient centrifugation and then cryopreserved in the vapor phase of liquid nitrogen. Analytical flow cytometry was used to check the purity and quantity of each magnetically sorted T cell population. From each sorted fraction, genomic DNA was isolated and quantified by UV absorbance on a Nanodrop 2000c. Using the deep immunoSEQ assay, multiplex PCR amplified TCR CDR3 regions from genomic DNA. For each cell subset, the extracted genomic DNA was distributed evenly across all wells of several immunoSEQ 96-well plates, and each plate served as one replicate. For sorted subsets, about 200 ng genomic DNA, equal to tens of thousands of T cell genomes, was loaded into each replicate PCR. The purified libraries were quantified using a Qubit 3.0 fluorometer, sized with a Bioanalyzer 2100, and then quantified again using the KAPA Library Quantification kit. Every immunoSEQ 96-well plate was sequenced on a dedicated single-read 150-cycle Illumina NextSeq 550 flow cell. Concerning the study's data processing: Because the immunoSEQ output included only junctional sequences and no quality scores, the filtering could not be the same as the filtering used for full-length reads. Sequences were annotated with PyIR, a Python wrapper for IgBLAST v1.9, and V/J genes and CDR3 were assigned using IMGT germline references. Reads with weak V/J assignments (E-value above 1e-6), missing CDR3, stop codons, out-of-frame junctions, or ambiguous translated residues were removed. V3J clonotypes were defined as sequences sharing an identical inferred V gene, J gene, and CDR3 amino acid sequence. Percentage overlap between repertoires was computed as shared unique clonotypes divided by the size of the smaller repertoire. Three approaches were used to assess repertoire richness: RTK rarefaction, the Chao1 estimator, and Recon v2.1 estimates of unobserved clonotypes. For all TCRbeta clonotypes obtained by the gDNA method from a few donors, generation probabilities were computed with OLGA. Held by TCRdb, this immuneACCESS table contains in-frame sequences only and omits some clones. Under half of the omission traces to an unresolved V gene where checked; the cause of the rest is unknown. That table gives V, J and clone size, and the DNA gave D and trimming. This sample comprises about 2.4 million clones, more than 90% of them detected only once. The ten largest clonotypes hold around 0.14% of the sample.

The paper's findings and limits, for the study overall: Compared with non-shared clonotypes, the clonotypes found in all four sorted-subset donors had higher generation probabilities. Based on pairwise subsampling, the degree of clonotype sharing among donors was expected to be affected by sequencing depth. The genetic and exposure-history diversity represented was limited by the small number of donors. Sampling was restricted to blood, and TCR repertoires in tissues likely differ from the TCR repertoires found in blood. Even with the large sequencing depth, rarefaction of the sorted-subset datasets indicated that sequencing was incomplete. Larger estimated clonotype richness was generally found for naive subsets than for memory subsets. When a few donors were compared, the shared fraction of clonotypes was around 5% for naive CD4, about 4% for naive CD8, 2% to 2.5% for memory CD4, and around 0.37% for memory CD8.

V is pruned by 6 bases and J by 0 bases, leaving 7 bases of the junction without a gene match. For CDR1 and CDR2, the germline V gene lists MGHRA and YSYEKL. Reading from cysteine to phenylalanine, the CDR3 counts 15 amino acids. Only the CDR3 portion is preserved as DNA: 45 bases, with reading frame beginning at the first base. The sample taken for sequencing was naive CD4+ T cells sorted from blood. The intended sense of this specimen's cell subset or site label: CD45RA+ positively selected. Here the chain combines TRBV4-1 and TRBJ2-7; TRBD1 agrees with 8 junctional bases. This TCR came from a man aged 18 to 35 in good health. The nucleotides read TGCGCCAGCAGTAGTACAGGGGGAATCTCCTACGAGCAGTACTTC. Its protein is CASSSTGGISYEQYF.